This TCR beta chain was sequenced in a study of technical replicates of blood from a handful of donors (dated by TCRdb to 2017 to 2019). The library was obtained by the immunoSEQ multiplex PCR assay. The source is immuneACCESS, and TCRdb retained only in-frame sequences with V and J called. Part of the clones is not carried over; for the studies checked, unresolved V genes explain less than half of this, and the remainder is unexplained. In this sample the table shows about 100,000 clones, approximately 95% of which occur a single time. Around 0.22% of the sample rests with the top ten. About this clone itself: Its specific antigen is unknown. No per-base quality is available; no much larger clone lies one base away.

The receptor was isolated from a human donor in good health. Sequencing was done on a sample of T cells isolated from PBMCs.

The CDR3 protein: CASRRLRGEKLFF. The nucleotide sequence reads as follows: TGTGCCAGCAGAAGGTTAAGGGGGGAAAAACTGTTTTTT. The V and J genes are TRBV27 and TRBJ1-4; the D segment could be TRBD1, given 6 matching bases. The germline ends are 13 bases apart after V is trimmed by 6 bases and J by 8 bases. The germline V gene (reference sequence) provides CDR1 MNHEY and CDR2 SMNVEV. The cysteine opens and the phenylalanine closes a CDR3 of 13 amino acids. Only the CDR3 portion is preserved as DNA: 39 bases, with reading frame beginning at the first base.